This T cell receptor beta chain was profiled in a study of blood T cell repertoires in COVID-19. Original processing methods: Estimation of nucleated cell counts was performed using reference gene primer amplification. Some clones are missing from TCRdb's copy, which holds only in-frame ones; the method was immunoSEQ multiplex PCR. That table gives V, J and clone size, and the DNA gave D and trimming. The table records about 99,000 clones, roughly 82% of them present only once. Trimming left V 0 bases short and J 8 bases short, with 10 bases between. The CDR3 consists of 13 residues. Germline V gene lookup returns CDR1 LNHDA and CDR2 SQIVND (reference sequence).

The sequence came from a man between 60 and 70 years old with acute or convalescent COVID-19. The sequenced sample consisted of peripheral blood. The rearrangement joins TRBV19 to TRBJ1-2, with D maybe TRBD1 (6 bases). This chain's CDR3 is CASSIEQGDGYTF. The CDR3 nucleotides are TGTGCCAGTAGTATAGAACAGGGAGACGGCTACACCTTC. Full variable domain (missing parts from reference TRBV19 and TRBJ1-2): DGGITQSPKYLFRKEGQNVTLSCEQNLNHDAMYWYRQDPGQGLRLIYYSQIVNDFQKGDIAEGYSVSREKKESFPLTVTSAQKNPTAFYLCASSIEQGDGYTFGSGTRLTVV.